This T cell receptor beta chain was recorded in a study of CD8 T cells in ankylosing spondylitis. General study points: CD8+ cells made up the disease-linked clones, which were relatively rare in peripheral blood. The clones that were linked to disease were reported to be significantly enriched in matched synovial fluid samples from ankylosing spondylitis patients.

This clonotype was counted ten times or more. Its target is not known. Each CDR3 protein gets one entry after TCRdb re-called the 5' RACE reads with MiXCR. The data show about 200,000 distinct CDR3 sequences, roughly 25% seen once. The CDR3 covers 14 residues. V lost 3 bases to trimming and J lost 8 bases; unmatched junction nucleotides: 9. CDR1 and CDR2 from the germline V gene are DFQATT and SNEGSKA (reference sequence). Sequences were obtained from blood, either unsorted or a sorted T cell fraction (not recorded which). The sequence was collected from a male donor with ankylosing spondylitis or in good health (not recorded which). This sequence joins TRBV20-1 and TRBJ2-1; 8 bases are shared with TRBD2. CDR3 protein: CSARASGSHHEQFF. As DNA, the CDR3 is TGCAGTGCTAGGGCGAGCGGGAGTCATCATGAGCAGTTCTTC.